The 32 T cell receptor beta chains listed next were all sequenced from one sample in a study of T cells in Graves' hyperthyroidism and ophthalmopathy. The TCR beta CDR3 regions underwent amplification using RNA transcripts as the source. TCR CDR3 regions were first amplified by RT-PCR with HTBI primers. TCRdb reanalysed the multiplex PCR reads using MiXCR and keeps one entry per CDR3 protein. Altogether some 490,000 distinct CDR3 sequences are present, less than 25% being singletons, with the ten largest covering 49%. What was sequenced was blood. All receptors derive from a woman in her 70s with Graves' ophthalmopathy.

In its sample, this clonotype was seen a few times. This sequence joins TRBV7-8 and TRBJ2-3; D might be TRBD1 (7 bases). The length of the CDR3 is 17 residues. Trimming took 3 bases from V and 1 from J, leaving 17 bases between them. Looked up from germline, CDR1 is SGHVS and CDR2 is FQNEAQ. CDR3 sequence: CASSFGGGDSGTDTQYF. The DNA for the CDR3 is TGTGCCAGCAGCTTCGGTGGCGGGGACAGTGGCACAGATACGCAGTATTTT.

This clonotype was counted only a few times. The rearrangement uses TRBV7-4 and TRBJ1-6; maybe TRBD1 (6 bases). The CDR3 is 15 residues long. V was cut by 5 bases and J by 7 bases, with 15 bases left in between. The germline V gene encodes CDR1 SGHVT and CDR2 SQSDAQ. The CDR3 loop is CASSRTAGANSPLHF. The CDR3 DNA reads TGTGCCAGCAGCCGTACCGCAGGGGCAAATTCACCCCTCCACTTT.

The chain recombines TRBV18 with TRBJ2-1; maybe TRBD1 (5 bases). Germline CDR1 is KGHSH and CDR2 is LQKENI. Between the trimmed V and J ends, which lost 1 base and 6 bases, there was a span of 13 bases. The CDR3 is made up of 15 amino acids. The CDR3 loop reads CASSPLSGLSNEQFF. CDR3 sequence (DNA): TGTGCCAGCTCACCACTCTCAGGGCTCTCCAATGAGCAGTTCTTC.

This clonotype has a count of ten or more. The V and J genes are TRBV2 and TRBJ1-5; 7 positions match TRBD1. Germline CDR1 and CDR2: SNHLY and FYNNEI. The CDR3 has 18 residues. Germline trimming cut 4 bases from V and 3 bases from J; bases unmatched to any gene: 15. The CDR3 sequence is CASSVPGGHQLTNQPQHF. CDR3 bases: TGTGCCAGCAGTGTTCCAGGGGGACACCAGCTAACCAATCAGCCCCAGCATTTT.

The chain employs TRBV19 and TRBJ2-1; D gene ambiguous. CDR1 is LNHDA and CDR2 is SQIVND in the germline V gene (reference sequence). V lost 7 bases, J lost 6 bases, and 19 bases lay in between. The CDR3 is 15 amino acids. The CDR3 coding sequence is TGTGCCAGTACCCTCAGATCGGGCTCTAGCAATGAGCAGTTCTTC. Translating gives CASTLRSGSSNEQFF.

This clonotype was detected a few times. This rearrangement joins TRBV12-3 or TRBV12-4 to TRBJ2-2; no clear D. The CDR3 is 14 residues long. Between the trimmed V and J ends, which lost 3 bases and 6 bases, there was a span of 11 bases. CDR3 sequence reads: CASSFYGPPGELFF. The CDR3 DNA follows: TGTGCCAGCAGTTTTTATGGTCCACCCGGGGAGCTGTTTTTT.

V and J are TRBV28 and TRBJ2-2; 7 positions match TRBD2. Trimming took 6 bases from V and 4 from J; bases not matched to a gene: 8. The CDR3 is made up of 15 amino acids. Germline V CDR1 and CDR2: MDHEN, SYDVKM. This chain's CDR3 is CASRLGGSFTGELFF. The CDR3 DNA is TGTGCCAGCAGACTGGGAGGGAGTTTCACCGGGGAGCTGTTTTTT.

Many counts were recorded for this clonotype. The V and J genes are TRBV2 and TRBJ2-1; TRBD1 agrees at 10 bases. After removal of 4 bases from V and 10 bases from J, the junction contained 4 bases not matched to a gene. Germline V CDR1 and CDR2: SNHLY, FYNNEI. CDR3 length: 13 residues. CDR3 nucleotides: TGTGCCAGCAGTGGACAGGGGGCAGGCGAGCAGTTCTTC. It encodes CASSGQGAGEQFF.

The CDR3 DNA reads TGTGCCAGTAGTATAGGGACCGCCTCTAACTATGGCTACACCTTC. It codes for CASSIGTASNYGYTF. The genes are TRBV19 and TRBJ1-2; D unclear. Germline CDR1 is LNHDA and CDR2 is SQIVND (reference sequence). The CDR3 has 15 amino acids. Trimming removed 1 base from V and 0 bases from J, with 9 bases in between.

The rearrangement joins TRBV20-1 to TRBJ2-2; 7 bases map to TRBD2. J lost 6 bases, V lost 1 base, and 8 bases had no gene match. Germline CDR1 and CDR2: DFQATT and SNEGSKA (reference sequence). The CDR3 consists of 15 residues. CDR3 sequence: CSARGLAGEPGELFF. The CDR3 DNA is TGCAGTGCTAGAGGCCTGGCGGGAGAGCCCGGGGAGCTGTTTTTT.

The count of this clonotype is one. The chain carries TRBV6-7 and TRBJ2-2; D remains unclear. TRBV6-7 is identified as an open reading frame with a role that is uncertain. Trimming removed 2 bases at V and 1 base at J, with 14 bases between. The CDR3 loop spans 17 amino acids. The CDR3 loop is CASSYKGRPRNTGELFF. In nucleotides, the CDR3 is TGTGCCAGCAGTTACAAAGGAAGGCCGAGGAACACCGGGGAGCTGTTTTTT.

In this sample, this clonotype turned up once. This chain links TRBV27 with TRBJ1-2; 10 positions match TRBD1. This CDR3 has 15 residues. V trimming: 3 bases; J trimming: 4 bases; junction bases outside the gene matches: 5. Germline V gene sequence: CDR1 MNHEY, CDR2 SMNVEV (reference sequence). DNA of the CDR3: TGTGCCAGCAGTTTTACGACAGGGGGCCGCTATGGCTACACCTTC. Residues: CASSFTTGGRYGYTF.

This clonotype was seen more than once but under ten times. The rearrangement uses TRBV19 and TRBJ1-2; 9 bases are a match to TRBD1. V was pared by 6 bases and J by 7 bases, with 12 bases of the junction left unmatched. The CDR3 runs to 15 residues. CDR1 LNHDA and CDR2 SQIVND come from the germline V gene (reference sequence). The CDR3 DNA reads as TGTGCCAGTAGCCCCCAACTCGGGACAGGGTCTGGCTACACCTTC. Translated: CASSPQLGTGSGYTF.

This clonotype was picked up many times. V gene TRBV11-2 combines with J gene TRBJ2-1; a weak D match, TRBD2 (6 bases). The CDR3 totals 15 residues. V was trimmed by 5 bases and J by 9 bases, leaving 20 bases between them. Germline V gene lookup returns CDR1 SGHAT and CDR2 FQNNGV. The CDR3 region has the DNA TGTGCCAGCAGCCCTGAGCGGGCAAGCTATTTTGAGCAGTTCTTC. It codes for CASSPERASYFEQFF.

The chain carries TRBV18 and TRBJ2-5; D is perhaps TRBD1 (6 bases). The V gene's germline CDR1 is KGHSH and CDR2 LQKENI. With 0 bases removed from V and 5 bases from J, the gap between germline ends came to 16 bases. The CDR3 runs to 16 residues. As DNA, the CDR3 is TGTGCCAGCTCACCACCGGTACAGGGATCAGGGGAGACCCAGTACTTC. Its protein is CASSPPVQGSGETQYF.

This clonotype came up a few times. The chain links TRBV6-1 to TRBJ1-6, with 10 bases identical to TRBD1. This CDR3 is 15 amino acids long. Germline V gene data show CDR1 as MNHNS and CDR2 as SASEGT. V lost 6 bases to trimming and J lost 9 bases; unmatched junction nucleotides: 8. DNA of the CDR3: TGTGCCAGCAGCGACAGGGGGCGAGTTGGTTCACCCCTCCACTTT. Amino acid sequence: CASSDRGRVGSPLHF.

Ten or more counts support this clonotype. V is TRBV3-1 and J is TRBJ1-1; D not certain. Germline CDR1 and CDR2: LGHDT and YNNKEL (reference sequence). Trimming stripped 1 base from V and 4 bases from J, with 10 bases between. This CDR3 has 14 residues. The CDR3 nucleotides are TGTGCCAGCAGCCAAGTCGCGGGGATCACTGAAGCTTTCTTT. Amino acid sequence: CASSQVAGITEAFF.

This clonotype was recorded many times. This chain uses TRBV6-2 or TRBV6-3 with TRBJ1-1, with a possible D match to TRBD1 (6 bases). The CDR3 covers 15 residues. V shed 3 bases and J shed 2 bases, with 13 bases lying between them. Germline V gene data show CDR1 as MNHEY and CDR2 as SVGEGT. CDR3 sequence: CASSYRGIFNTEAFF. Written as DNA, the CDR3 is TGTGCCAGCAGTTATAGGGGGATATTCAACACTGAAGCTTTCTTT.

This clonotype was detected ten times or more. The chain is built from TRBV7-8 and TRBJ2-5, with 7 positions matching TRBD2. CDR1 and CDR2 from the germline V gene are SGHVS and FQNEAQ. Trimming took 4 bases from V and 3 from J; bases not matched to a gene: 11. The CDR3 length is 16 residues. CDR3 coding DNA: TGTGCCAGCAGCTCCACATGGGGGGGTGGAGAAGAGACCCAGTACTTC. This codes for CASSSTWGGGEETQYF.

The rearrangement joins TRBV29-1 to TRBJ1-2, with 12 positions matching TRBD1. Trimming cost V 5 bases and J 4 bases; bases outside gene matches: 2. The CDR3 consists of 13 residues. Germline assignment: CDR1 SQVTM and CDR2 ANQGSEA. The CDR3 DNA reads TGCAGCGTTCCGGGACAGGGGGCCTATGGCTACACCTTC. It yields the protein CSVPGQGAYGYTF.

Concerning this clonotype itself: At one boundary the junction diverges from the germline segment, which might be a read error. J is TRBJ2-1 and V is TRBV24-1, with D tentatively TRBD1 (5 bases). Looked up from germline, CDR1 is KGHDR and CDR2 is SFDVKD. CDR3 length equals 13 residues. The CDR3 sequence: CATSAPGYNEQSF. The CDR3 DNA reads TGTGCCACCAGTGCCCCAGGGTACAATGAGCAGTCCTTC.

J is TRBJ2-2 and V is TRBV25-1; D remains ambiguous. Germline CDR1 reads MGHDK; CDR2 reads SYGVNS. V lost 4 bases to trimming and J lost 4 bases, with 7 bases between them. The CDR3 is 13 residues long. CDR3 DNA sequence: TGTGCCAGCAGTGGCCGAGTCACCGGGGAGCTGTTTTTT. Protein product: CASSGRVTGELFF.

The chain recombines TRBV14 with TRBJ2-1; 10 bases align to TRBD1. CDR1 and CDR2 from the germline V gene are SGHDN and FVKESK. The CDR3 has 15 amino acids. Trimming removed 5 bases from V and 3 bases from J; junction bases left unmatched: 4. CDR3 nucleotide sequence: TGTGCCAGCAGCAGGGACAGGGGATACTACAATGAGCAGTTCTTC. This translates into CASSRDRGYYNEQFF.

The chain recombines TRBV5-1 with TRBJ2-7; TRBD2 might be the D (5 bases). Between the trimmed V and J ends, which lost 4 bases and 6 bases, there was a span of 17 bases. The CDR3 extends over 14 amino acids. Germline V CDR1 and CDR2: SGHRS, YFSETQ. The CDR3 reads CASSQRGDRGEQYF. Written as DNA, the CDR3 is TGCGCCAGCAGCCAACGGGGAGACCGGGGCGAGCAGTACTTC.

This clonotype was seen a few times. This chain connects TRBV30 to TRBJ2-5; 12 positions match TRBD2. CDR1 is GTSNPN and CDR2 is SVGIG in the germline V gene (reference sequence). J was trimmed by 4 bases and V by 4 bases; bases with no gene match: 1. The CDR3 runs 13 residues. The CDR3 DNA follows: TGTGCCTGGACTAGCGGGAGGGCAGAGACCCAGTACTTC. Residues: CAWTSGRAETQYF.

Concerning this clonotype itself: This could be a read error, since a much larger clone is one nucleotide away. The genes are TRBV11-2 and TRBJ2-3, with 7 bases matching TRBD1. Germline V gene lookup returns CDR1 SGHAT and CDR2 FQNNGV. There are 12 residues in the CDR3. In nucleotides, the CDR3 is TGTGCCAGCAGCTCAGGGGGAGATACGCGGTATTTT. This codes for CASSSGGDTRYF.

This clonotype was seen only a few times. V usage is TRBV12-3 or TRBV12-4 and J usage is TRBJ2-6; D gene uncertain. This CDR3 contains 15 residues. Trimming pared 3 bases from V and 0 bases from J, leaving 6 bases between. The CDR3 DNA follows: TGTGCCAGCAGTTTTAAGGGCTCTGGGGCCAACGTCCTGACTTTC. Protein product: CASSFKGSGANVLTF.

In its sample, this clonotype was seen many times. The J gene is TRBJ2-7, the V gene TRBV27, with 10 bases matching TRBD1. The V segment lost 5 bases and the J segment 6 bases; nucleotides outside the gene matches: 4. The CDR3 length is 13 residues. Looked up from germline, CDR1 is MNHEY and CDR2 is SMNVEV (reference sequence). As DNA, the CDR3 is TGTGCCAGCAGTAGACAGGGGGCTGGCGAGCAGTACTTC. Protein: CASSRQGAGEQYF.

Ten or more counts support this clonotype. The junction and the germline gene differ at one end; a read error may be behind it. V and J are TRBV2 and TRBJ2-3; 7 bases agree with TRBD1. The CDR3 extends over 15 amino acids. CDR1 is SNHLY and CDR2 is FYNNEI in the germline V gene. The CDR3, as DNA: TGTGCCAGCAGTCCACCGGGACAGCGCACGGATACGCAGTATTTT. It is translated as CASSPPGQRTDTQYF.

The chain combines TRBV12-3 or TRBV12-4 with TRBJ1-1, with D maybe TRBD1 (6 bases). V was cut by 3 bases and J by 4 bases, with 15 bases left in between. CDR3 length equals 15 residues. The CDR3 coding sequence is TGTGCCAGCAGTTTGAGATACGGACAGATCACTGAAGCTTTCTTT. Amino acid sequence: CASSLRYGQITEAFF.

The gene calls are TRBV6-5 and TRBJ2-7, with TRBD2 matching over 7 bases. V dropped 0 bases and J dropped 6; count of bases not matched to a gene: 8. The length of the CDR3 is 15 residues. Germline CDR1 MNHEY, CDR2 SVGAGI. The CDR3 sequence: CASSYSVGRTPEQYF. Written as DNA, the CDR3 is TGTGCCAGCAGTTACTCCGTCGGGAGGACCCCCGAGCAGTACTTC.

A few counts support this clonotype. The chain recombines TRBV5-1 with TRBJ1-4; D not resolved. V lost 1 base, J lost 8 bases, and 12 bases lay in between. CDR1 and CDR2 (germline): SGHRS, YFSETQ. The length of the CDR3 is 14 residues. The CDR3 is CASSLSGPWEKLFF. The CDR3 coding sequence is TGCGCCAGCAGCTTGTCCGGCCCCTGGGAAAAACTGTTTTTT.